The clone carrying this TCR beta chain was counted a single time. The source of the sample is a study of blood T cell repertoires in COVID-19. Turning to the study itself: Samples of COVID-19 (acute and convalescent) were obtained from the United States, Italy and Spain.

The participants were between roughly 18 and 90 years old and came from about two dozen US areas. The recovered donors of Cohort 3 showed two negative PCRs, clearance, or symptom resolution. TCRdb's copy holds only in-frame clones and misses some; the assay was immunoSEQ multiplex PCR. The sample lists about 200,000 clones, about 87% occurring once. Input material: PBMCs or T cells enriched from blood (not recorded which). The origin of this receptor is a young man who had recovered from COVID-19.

This CDR3 is CASSKGQGFDTEAFF. The CDR3 nucleotides read TGCGCCAGCAGCAAGGGACAGGGGTTCGACACTGAAGCTTTCTTT. The gene calls are TRBV5-1 and TRBJ1-1; 10 bases align to TRBD1. This CDR3 comprises 15 residues. CDR1 is SGHRS and CDR2 is YFSETQ in the germline V gene. V shed 4 bases, J shed 3 bases, and the junction held 6 bases outside the gene matches.